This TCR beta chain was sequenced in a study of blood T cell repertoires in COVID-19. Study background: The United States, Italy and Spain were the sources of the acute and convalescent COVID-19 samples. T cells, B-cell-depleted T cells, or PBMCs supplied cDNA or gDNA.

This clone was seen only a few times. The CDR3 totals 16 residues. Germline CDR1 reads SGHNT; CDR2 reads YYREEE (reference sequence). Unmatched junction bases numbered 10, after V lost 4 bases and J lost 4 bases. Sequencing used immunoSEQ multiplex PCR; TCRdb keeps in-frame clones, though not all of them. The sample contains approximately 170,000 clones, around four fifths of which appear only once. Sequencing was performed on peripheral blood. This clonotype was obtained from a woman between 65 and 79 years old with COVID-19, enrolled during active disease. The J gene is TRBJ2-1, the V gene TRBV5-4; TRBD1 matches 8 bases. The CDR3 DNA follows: TGTGCCAGCAGCCCCGCCGGACAGGGTGGGTACAATGAGCAGTTCTTC. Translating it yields CASSPAGQGGYNEQFF. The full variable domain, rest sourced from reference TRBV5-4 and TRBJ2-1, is ETGVTQSPTHLIKTRGQQVTLRCSSQSGHNTVSWYQQALGQGPQFIFQYYREEENGRGNFPPRFSGLQFPNYSSELNVNALELDDSALYLCASSPAGQGGYNEQFFGPGTRLTVL.